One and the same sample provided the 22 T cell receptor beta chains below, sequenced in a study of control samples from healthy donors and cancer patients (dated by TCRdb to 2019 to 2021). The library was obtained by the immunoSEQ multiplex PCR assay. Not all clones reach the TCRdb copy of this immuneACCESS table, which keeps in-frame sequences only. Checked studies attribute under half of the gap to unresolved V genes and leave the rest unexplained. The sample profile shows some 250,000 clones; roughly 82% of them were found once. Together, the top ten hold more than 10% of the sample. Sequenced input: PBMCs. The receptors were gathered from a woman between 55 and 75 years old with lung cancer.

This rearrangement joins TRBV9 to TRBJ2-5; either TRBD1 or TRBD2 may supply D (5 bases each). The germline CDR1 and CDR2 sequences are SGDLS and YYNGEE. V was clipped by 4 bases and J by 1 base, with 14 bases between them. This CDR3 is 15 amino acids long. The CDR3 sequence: CASSPFVGVQETQYF. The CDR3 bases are TGTGCCAGCAGCCCCTTCGTGGGGGTCCAAGAGACCCAGTACTTC.

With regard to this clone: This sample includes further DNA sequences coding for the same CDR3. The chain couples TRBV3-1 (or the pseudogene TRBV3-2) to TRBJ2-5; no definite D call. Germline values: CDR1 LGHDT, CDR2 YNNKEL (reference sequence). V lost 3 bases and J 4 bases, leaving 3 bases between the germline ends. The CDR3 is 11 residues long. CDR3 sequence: CASSQGETQYF. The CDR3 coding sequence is TGTGCCAGCAGCCAGGGAGAGACCCAGTACTTC.

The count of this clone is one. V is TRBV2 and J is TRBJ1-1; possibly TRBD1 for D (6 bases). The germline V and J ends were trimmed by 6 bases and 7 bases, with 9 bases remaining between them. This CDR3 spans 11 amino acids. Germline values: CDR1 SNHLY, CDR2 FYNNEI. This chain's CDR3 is CASSGGGEAFF. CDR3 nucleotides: TGTGCCAGCAGCGGGGGCGGTGAAGCTTTCTTT.

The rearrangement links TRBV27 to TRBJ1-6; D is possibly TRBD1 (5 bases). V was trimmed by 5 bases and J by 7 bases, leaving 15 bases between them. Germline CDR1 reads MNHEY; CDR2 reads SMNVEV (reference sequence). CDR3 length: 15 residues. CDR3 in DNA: TGTGCCAGCAGTAACTCCGGGACTTACAATTCACCCCTCCACTTT. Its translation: CASSNSGTYNSPLHF.

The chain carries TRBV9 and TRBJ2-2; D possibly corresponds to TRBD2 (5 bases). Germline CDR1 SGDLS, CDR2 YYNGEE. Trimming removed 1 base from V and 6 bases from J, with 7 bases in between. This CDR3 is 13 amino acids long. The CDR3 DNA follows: TGTGCCAGCAGCGTACTCGGGGCCGGGGAGCTGTTTTTT. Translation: CASSVLGAGELFF.

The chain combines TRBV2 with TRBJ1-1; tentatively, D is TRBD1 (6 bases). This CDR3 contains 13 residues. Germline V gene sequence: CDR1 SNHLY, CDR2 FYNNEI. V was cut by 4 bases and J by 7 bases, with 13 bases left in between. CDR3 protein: CASSVQGGGEAFF. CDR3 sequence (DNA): TGTGCCAGCAGTGTACAGGGCGGGGGTGAAGCTTTCTTT.

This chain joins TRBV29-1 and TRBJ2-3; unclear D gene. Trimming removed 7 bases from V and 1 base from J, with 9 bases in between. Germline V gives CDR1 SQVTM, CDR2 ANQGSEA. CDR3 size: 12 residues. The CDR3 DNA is TGCAGCGGGGAAGGAGGCACAGATACGCAGTATTTT. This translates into CSGEGGTDTQYF.

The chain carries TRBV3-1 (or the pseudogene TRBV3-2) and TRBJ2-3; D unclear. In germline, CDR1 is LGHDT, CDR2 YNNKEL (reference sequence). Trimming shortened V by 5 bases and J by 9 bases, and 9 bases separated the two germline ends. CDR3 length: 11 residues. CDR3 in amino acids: CASSSWSTQYF. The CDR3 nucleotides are TGTGCCAGCAGCAGTTGGAGCACGCAGTATTTT.

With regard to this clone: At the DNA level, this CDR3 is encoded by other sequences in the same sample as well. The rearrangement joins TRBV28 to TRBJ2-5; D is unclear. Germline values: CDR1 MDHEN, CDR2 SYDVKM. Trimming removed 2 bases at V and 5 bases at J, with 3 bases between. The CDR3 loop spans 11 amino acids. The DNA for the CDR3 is TGTGCCAGCAGTTTAGGGGAGACCCAGTACTTC. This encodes CASSLGETQYF.

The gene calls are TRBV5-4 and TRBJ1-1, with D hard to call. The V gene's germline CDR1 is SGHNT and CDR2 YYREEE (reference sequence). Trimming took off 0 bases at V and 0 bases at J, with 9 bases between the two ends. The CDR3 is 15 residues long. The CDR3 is CASSLAGRLNTEAFF. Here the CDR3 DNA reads TGTGCCAGCAGCTTGGCCGGCAGATTGAACACTGAAGCTTTCTTT. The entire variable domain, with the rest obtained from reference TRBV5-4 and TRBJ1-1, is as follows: ETGVTQSPTHLIKTRGQQVTLRCSSQSGHNTVSWYQQALGQGPQFIFQYYREEENGRGNFPPRFSGLQFPNYSSELNVNALELDDSALYLCASSLAGRLNTEAFFGQGTRLTVV.

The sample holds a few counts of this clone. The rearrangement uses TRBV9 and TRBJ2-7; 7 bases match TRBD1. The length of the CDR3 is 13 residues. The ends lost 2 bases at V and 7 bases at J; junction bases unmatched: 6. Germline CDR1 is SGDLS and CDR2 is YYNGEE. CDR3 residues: CASSVKRGPEQYF. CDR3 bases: TGTGCCAGCAGCGTCAAGAGGGGGCCAGAGCAGTACTTC.

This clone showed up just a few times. The CDR3 here is CASGQSTSTDTQYF. As DNA, the CDR3 is TGTGCCAGCGGACAGTCGACTAGCACAGATACGCAGTATTTT. J is TRBJ2-3 and V is TRBV2, with D perhaps TRBD1 (6 bases). The CDR3 loop spans 14 amino acids. CDR1 and CDR2 from the germline V gene are SNHLY and FYNNEI. Trimming removed 8 bases at V and 0 bases at J, with 12 bases between.

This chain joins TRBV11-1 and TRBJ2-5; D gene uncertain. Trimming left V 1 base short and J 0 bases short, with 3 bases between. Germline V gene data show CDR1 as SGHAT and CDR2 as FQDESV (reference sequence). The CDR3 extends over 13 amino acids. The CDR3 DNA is TGTGCCAGCAGCTTAGACTACCAAGAGACCCAGTACTTC. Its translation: CASSLDYQETQYF. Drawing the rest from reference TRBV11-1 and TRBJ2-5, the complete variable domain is EAEVAQSPRYKITEKSQAVAFWCDPISGHATLYWYRQILGQGPELLVQFQDESVVDDSQLPKDRFSAERLKGVDSTLKIQPAELGDSAMYLCASSLDYQETQYFGPGTRLLVL.

The CDR3, as DNA: TGTGCCAGCAGCCCCGGACAGGGTATGCCCTACGAGCAGTACTTC. Protein sequence: CASSPGQGMPYEQYF. The J gene is TRBJ2-7, the V gene TRBV5-4; 8 bases are shared with TRBD1. The V segment lost 4 bases and the J segment 2 bases; nucleotides outside the gene matches: 8. This CDR3 region has 15 residues. CDR1 is SGHNT, CDR2 YYREEE, per germline (reference sequence).

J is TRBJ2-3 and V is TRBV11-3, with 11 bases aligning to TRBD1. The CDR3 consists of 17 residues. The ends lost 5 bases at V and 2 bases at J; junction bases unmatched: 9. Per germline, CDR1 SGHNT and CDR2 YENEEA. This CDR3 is CASSPPGTGGTTDTQYF. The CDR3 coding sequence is TGTGCCAGCAGCCCCCCCGGGACAGGGGGTACCACAGATACGCAGTATTTT.

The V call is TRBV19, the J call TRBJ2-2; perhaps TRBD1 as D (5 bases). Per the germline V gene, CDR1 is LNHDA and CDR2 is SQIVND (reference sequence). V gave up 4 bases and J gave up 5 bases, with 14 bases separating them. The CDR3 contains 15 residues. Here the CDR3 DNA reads TGTGCCAGTAGTACCCGGTATGCAGGGACCGGGGAGCTGTTTTTT. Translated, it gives CASSTRYAGTGELFF.

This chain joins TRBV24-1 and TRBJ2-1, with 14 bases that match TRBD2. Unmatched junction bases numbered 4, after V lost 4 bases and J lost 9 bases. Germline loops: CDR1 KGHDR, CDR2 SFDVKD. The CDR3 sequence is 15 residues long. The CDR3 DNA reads TGTGCCACCAGTGAGCCGGGGACTAGCGGGGGTGAGCAGTTCTTC. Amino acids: CATSEPGTSGGEQFF.

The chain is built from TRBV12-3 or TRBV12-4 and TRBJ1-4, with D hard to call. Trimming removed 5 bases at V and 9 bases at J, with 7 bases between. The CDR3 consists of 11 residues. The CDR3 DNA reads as TGTGCCAGCAGTACAAGGAAAAAACTGTTTTTT. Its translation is CASSTRKKLFF.

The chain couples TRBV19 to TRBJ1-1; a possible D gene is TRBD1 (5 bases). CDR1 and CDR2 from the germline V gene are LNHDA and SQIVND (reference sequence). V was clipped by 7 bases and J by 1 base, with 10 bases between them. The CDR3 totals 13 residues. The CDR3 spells CASTRTGNTEAFF. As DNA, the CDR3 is TGTGCCAGTACCAGAACAGGGAACACTGAAGCTTTCTTT.

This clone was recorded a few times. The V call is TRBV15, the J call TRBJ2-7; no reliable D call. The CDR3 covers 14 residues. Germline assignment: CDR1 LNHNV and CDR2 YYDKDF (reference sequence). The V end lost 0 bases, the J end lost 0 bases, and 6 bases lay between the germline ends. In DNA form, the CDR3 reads TGTGCCACCAGCAGAGATGGAGTCTCCTACGAGCAGTACTTC. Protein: CATSRDGVSYEQYF.

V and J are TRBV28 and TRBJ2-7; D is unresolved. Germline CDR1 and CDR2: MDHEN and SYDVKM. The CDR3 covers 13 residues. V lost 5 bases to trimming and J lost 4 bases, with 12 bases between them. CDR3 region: CASSRGPIYEQYF. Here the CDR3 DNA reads TGTGCCAGCAGTAGAGGACCGATTTACGAGCAGTACTTC.

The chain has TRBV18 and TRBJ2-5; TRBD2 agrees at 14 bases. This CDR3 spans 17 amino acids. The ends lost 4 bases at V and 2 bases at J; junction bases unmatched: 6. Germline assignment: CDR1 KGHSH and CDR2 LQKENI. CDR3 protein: CASSQGTSGSGQETQYF. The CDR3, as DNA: TGTGCCAGCTCACAAGGGACTAGCGGGAGTGGGCAAGAGACCCAGTACTTC.